The sequence of this TCR beta chain was determined in a study of tumor T cells in aggressive B-cell lymphoma. Sequencing was performed with immunoSEQ multiplex PCR; in TCRdb, only in-frame clones are kept and a portion is missing. The profile shows a few thousand clones, around 94% of them singletons. Comment on this clone: An end of the junction does not agree with germline; a read error may underlie this.

CDR3 length: 17 residues. Germline lookup yields CDR1 KGHSH and CDR2 LQKENI. Sequencing was carried out using tumor tissue. The clonotype was recovered from an adult with diffuse large B cell lymphoma. The rearrangement links TRBV18 to TRBJ1-5, with D uncertain. CDR3 protein: CTSSPRREGLSNQPQHF. The CDR3 bases are TGTACCAGCTCACCACGGAGGGAGGGATTGAGCAATCAGCCCCAGCATTTT.